These 9 T cell receptor beta chains originate from one sample sequenced in a study of OX40 agonist ivuxolimab in advanced cancers. Libraries were prepared by immunoSEQ multiplex PCR; TCRdb keeps only in-frame clonotypes and omits some of them. The sample yields about 64,000 clones, around 84% seen once. The material was CD4+ or CD8+ T cells sorted from blood, obtained in a trial of the OX40 agonist ivuxolimab. Receptors were obtained from an adult with an advanced solid tumor such as melanoma, head and neck, liver or kidney cancer.

The rearrangement joins TRBV15 to TRBJ1-5; tentative D call: TRBD1 (6 bases). Germline CDR1 is LNHNV and CDR2 is YYDKDF (reference sequence). V was shortened by 0 bases and J by 2 bases, with 8 bases between the two germline ends. This CDR3 comprises 15 residues. Here the CDR3 DNA reads TGTGCCACCAGCAGAGATGCAGGGGGCAATCAGCCCCAGCATTTT. This encodes CATSRDAGGNQPQHF. Using reference TRBV15 and TRBJ1-5 for the parts outside the CDR3, the full variable domain is DAMVIQNPRYQVTQFGKPVTLSCSQTLNHNVMYWYQQKSSQAPKLLFHYYDKDFNNEADTPDNFQSRRPNTSFCFLDIRSPGLGDTAMYLCATSRDAGGNQPQHFGDGTRLSIL.

The chain has TRBV4-1 and TRBJ2-5; 7 bases match TRBD1. The J segment lost 1 base and the V segment lost 4 bases, leaving 6 bases of the junction unmatched. The CDR3 spans 15 residues. The germline gives CDR1 MGHRA, CDR2 YSYEKL. The CDR3 loop is CASSPIGQAQETQYF. The CDR3 DNA is TGCGCCAGCAGCCCTATTGGACAGGCCCAAGAGACCCAGTACTTC.

The V and J genes are TRBV2 and TRBJ2-1; 10 bases map to TRBD2. Trimming at V came to 4 bases and at J to 0 bases, leaving 15 bases not matched to a gene. Germline assignment: CDR1 SNHLY and CDR2 FYNNEI. There are 20 residues in the CDR3. The CDR3 DNA follows: TGTGCCAGCAGTGTAAAAGTAGGACTAGCGGACTGGAGCTCCTACAATGAGCAGTTCTTC. Translated: CASSVKVGLADWSSYNEQFF.

This chain joins TRBV18 and TRBJ2-7, with D possibly matching TRBD2 (5 bases). Trimming stripped 0 bases from V and 3 bases from J, with 9 bases between. The CDR3 has 14 amino acids. Germline CDR1 is KGHSH and CDR2 is LQKENI. The CDR3 DNA reads as TGTGCCAGCTCACCACCTGCTAGCAGCTACGAGCAGTACTTC. Protein: CASSPPASSYEQYF.

The chain has TRBV15 and TRBJ2-3; tentatively, D is TRBD2 (6 bases). The CDR3 covers 15 residues. V shed 0 bases and J shed 4 bases, with 11 bases lying between them. Germline-derived CDR1 and CDR2 are LNHNV and YYDKDF (reference sequence). In nucleotides, the CDR3 is TGTGCCACCAGCAGAGATGCTTGGGGGGCAGATACGCAGTATTTT. Translating gives CATSRDAWGADTQYF.

A single count supports this clone. The CDR3 DNA follows: TGTGCCAGCAGCGTAGTGTACGGGAAAGGCGGGGAGCTGTTTTTT. Translated: CASSVVYGKGGELFF. This chain uses TRBV9 with TRBJ2-2, with D possibly being TRBD2 (5 bases). The germline CDR1 and CDR2 sequences are SGDLS and YYNGEE. There are 15 residues in the CDR3. V was trimmed by 0 bases and J by 7 bases, leaving 13 bases between them.

This chain links TRBV7-2 with TRBJ2-5; D uncertain. Trimming took off 5 bases at V and 0 bases at J, with 7 bases between the two ends. The CDR3 sequence is 13 residues long. Germline V CDR1 and CDR2: SGHTA, FQGNSA. The CDR3 DNA follows: TGTGCCAGCAGCCCCGGGTACCAAGAGACCCAGTACTTC. Protein: CASSPGYQETQYF.

The rearrangement uses TRBV18 and TRBJ1-1; tentatively, D is TRBD1 (5 bases). Germline V CDR1 and CDR2: KGHSH, LQKENI. Deletions cut 5 bases from V and 2 bases from J, with 18 bases between. The CDR3 has 16 residues. The CDR3 sequence is CASSASLGGTNTEAFF. CDR3 sequence (DNA): TGTGCCAGCTCAGCGTCCTTGGGGGGAACTAACACTGAAGCTTTCTTT.

The chain employs TRBV19 and TRBJ1-1, with D unclear. CDR1 is LNHDA, CDR2 SQIVND, per germline (reference sequence). V was trimmed by 3 bases and J by 6 bases, leaving 17 bases between them. This CDR3 is 15 amino acids long. CDR3 in DNA: TGTGCCAGTAGTATCGCTTCAGGTCATGTTTCTGAAGCTTTCTTT. It specifies CASSIASGHVSEAFF.